Given below is one T cell receptor (beta chain) in context. TCRdb keeps only in-frame clones here, not all; method: immunoSEQ multiplex PCR. The sample consists of 57,000 or so clones, around 90% of them appearing once. The data were obtained in a study of T cell changes during pregnancy in multiple sclerosis. The receptor was derived from a female donor in good health, enrolled as a control in a pregnancy study. The source material was peripheral blood, sampled in the third trimester of pregnancy.

CDR3 coding DNA: TGTGCCACCCAGAGGGGCTACACCTTC. Translation gives CATQRGYTF. V gene TRBV6-1 combines with J gene TRBJ1-2; D gene ambiguous. Germline CDR1 MNHNS, CDR2 SASEGT. CDR3 size: 9 residues. Trimming removed 10 bases at V and 8 bases at J, with 8 bases between.